These 14 T cell receptor beta chains were sequenced from one sample in a study of T-cell memory formation after mild COVID-19. MiXCR, run by TCRdb on the 5' RACE reads, gives a single entry per CDR3 protein. The repertoire holds more than 6,000 distinct CDR3 sequences, with about a fifth as singletons. Sequencing was performed on PBMCs or a T cell subset sorted from them (not recorded which). The receptors were gathered from an adult woman who had mild COVID-19 (a few samples of this study predate the infection). Cell type and time point are not known.

This clonotype was detected many times. This chain links TRBV2 with TRBJ2-3; 14 bases agree with TRBD2. This CDR3 spans 15 amino acids. The V and J ends lost 10 bases and 6 bases, in that order; junction bases with no gene match: 9. The germline V gene encodes CDR1 SNHLY and CDR2 FYNNEI. CDR3 sequence reads: CANWGLAGVVDTQYF. The CDR3 coding sequence is TGTGCCAACTGGGGACTAGCGGGAGTTGTGGATACGCAGTATTTT. Combining the CDR3 with reference TRBV2 and TRBJ2-3 gives the whole variable domain EPEVTQTPSHQVTQMGQEVILRCVPISNHLYFYWYRQILGQKVEFLVSFYNNEISEKSEIFDDQFSVERPDGSNFTLKIRSTKLEDSAMYFCANWGLAGVVDTQYFGPGTRLTVL.

This clonotype was observed many times. V usage is TRBV7-9 and J usage is TRBJ2-1, with unresolved D. V lost 5 bases and J lost 4, with 18 bases in between. CDR3 length: 16 amino acids. Germline lookup yields CDR1 SEHNR and CDR2 FQNEAQ (reference sequence). In nucleotides, the CDR3 is TGTGCCAGCAGCCTAATAGGGCGCCTCGATTACAATGAGCAGTTCTTC. This sequence encodes CASSLIGRLDYNEQFF.

This clonotype was observed at least ten times. The rearrangement links TRBV20-1 to TRBJ1-2; weak D call: TRBD1 (6 bases). Germline CDR1 DFQATT, CDR2 SNEGSKA (reference sequence). The CDR3 sequence is 16 residues long. Trimming pared 5 bases from V and 4 bases from J, leaving 23 bases between. The CDR3 loop is CSAPLDYRQAGYGYTF. The CDR3 DNA reads TGCAGTGCTCCCCTCGATTACCGACAGGCTGGCTATGGCTACACCTTC.

This clonotype is labeled medium-sized (0.01 to 0.1%). The J gene is TRBJ2-5, the V gene TRBV7-3, with 8 bases matching TRBD1. Unmatched junction bases numbered 4, after V lost 5 bases and J lost 5 bases. The CDR3 covers 13 residues. CDR1 SGHTA and CDR2 FQGTGA come from the germline V gene. As DNA, the CDR3 is TGTGCCAGCAGCCATGACAGGGGCGAGACCCAGTACTTC. Translation gives CASSHDRGETQYF.

This clonotype was detected many times. The genes are TRBV4-1 and TRBJ2-3; 8 positions match TRBD2. This CDR3 is 16 amino acids long. Germline V gene sequence: CDR1 MGHRA, CDR2 YSYEKL. With V trimmed by 1 base and J by 5 bases, 8 bases remained unmatched. In DNA, the CDR3 is TGCGCCAGCAGCCAAGTCGCGGCGGGGGGCCTAGATACGCAGTATTTT. It specifies CASSQVAAGGLDTQYF.

The gene calls are TRBV12-3 or TRBV12-4 and TRBJ2-3, with D possibly matching TRBD2 (5 bases). This CDR3 has 14 amino acids. V was trimmed by 2 bases and J by 1 base, leaving 7 bases between them. The CDR3 loop reads CASSLRRGTDTQYF. DNA for the CDR3: TGTGCCAGCAGTTTACGGCGGGGCACAGATACGCAGTATTTT.

This clonotype was seen at least ten times. This chain connects TRBV7-2 to TRBJ2-1, with 16 bases fitting TRBD2. The CDR3 extends over 14 amino acids. Trimming at V came to 5 bases and at J to 13 bases, leaving 5 bases not matched to a gene. Per germline, CDR1 SGHTA and CDR2 FQGNSA. CDR3: CASSLGLAGGSQFF. The CDR3, as DNA: TGTGCCAGCAGCCTGGGACTAGCGGGAGGGTCTCAGTTCTTC.

This clonotype is medium-sized in the sample. The chain joins TRBV6-5 to TRBJ2-5; TRBD1 agrees at 7 bases. The CDR3 is made up of 13 amino acids. Germline assignment: CDR1 MNHEY and CDR2 SVGAGI. V dropped 5 bases and J dropped 1; count of bases not matched to a gene: 1. CDR3 nucleotides: TGTGCCAGCAGTAGGGACAGCCAAGAGACCCAGTACTTC. Its protein is CASSRDSQETQYF.

There are many counts of this clonotype. V usage is TRBV2 and J usage is TRBJ2-1; 7 bases are a match to TRBD2. The CDR3 contains 17 residues. V lost 2 bases, J lost 0 bases, and 7 bases stayed unmatched. Germline lookup yields CDR1 SNHLY and CDR2 FYNNEI. The DNA for the CDR3 is TGTGCCAGCAGTGAATGGGCGGGGGTCAGCTCCTACAATGAGCAGTTCTTC. Protein: CASSEWAGVSSYNEQFF. Full variable domain (remainder filled in from reference TRBV2 and TRBJ2-1): EPEVTQTPSHQVTQMGQEVILRCVPISNHLYFYWYRQILGQKVEFLVSFYNNEISEKSEIFDDQFSVERPDGSNFTLKIRSTKLEDSAMYFCASSEWAGVSSYNEQFFGPGTRLTVL.

This sequence joins TRBV12-3 or TRBV12-4 and TRBJ2-3; unclear D gene. The CDR3 has 15 residues. Trimming shortened V by 8 bases and J by 8 bases, and 23 bases separated the two germline ends. The CDR3: CASDSGPAKGLTQYF. DNA for the CDR3: TGTGCCAGCGATTCCGGACCAGCTAAGGGCCTTACGCAGTATTTT.

The chain combines TRBV29-1 with TRBJ2-7, with D unresolved. This CDR3 has 13 amino acids. V was shortened by 7 bases and J by 3 bases, with 16 bases between the two germline ends. Germline V gene data show CDR1 as SQVTM and CDR2 as ANQGSEA. CDR3 bases: TGCAGCGGTTTAGGGCCATCAGGCTACGAGCAGTACTTC. It encodes CSGLGPSGYEQYF.

This clonotype is medium-sized in the sample. The chain combines TRBV12-3 or TRBV12-4 with TRBJ2-3, with D maybe TRBD2 (6 bases). This CDR3 spans 12 amino acids. V lost 6 bases, J lost 9 bases, and 13 bases lay in between. The CDR3 protein is CASSPGLHTQYF. For the CDR3, the DNA is TGTGCCAGCAGCCCGGGACTGCACACGCAGTATTTT.

This clonotype was counted ten times or more. This rearrangement joins TRBV6-5 to TRBJ1-6; D not certain. The V end was cut by 0 bases, the J end by 0 bases, with 18 bases between. In germline, CDR1 is MNHEY, CDR2 SVGAGI. The CDR3 is 20 residues long. The CDR3 bases are TGTGCCAGCAGTTACTCGACCTCTATAGAGACGAGCTCCTATAATTCACCCCTCCACTTT. It is translated as CASSYSTSIETSSYNSPLHF.

This clonotype has a count of ten or more. The rearrangement links TRBV4-2 to TRBJ2-1; 7 bases agree with TRBD1. Trimming took 1 base from V and 8 from J; bases not matched to a gene: 11. The CDR3 is 16 residues long. Germline V gene lookup returns CDR1 LGHNA and CDR2 YNFKEQ. The CDR3 protein is CASSQVNKGGADEQFF. The DNA of the CDR3 is TGTGCCAGCAGCCAAGTAAATAAAGGGGGCGCAGATGAGCAGTTCTTC.